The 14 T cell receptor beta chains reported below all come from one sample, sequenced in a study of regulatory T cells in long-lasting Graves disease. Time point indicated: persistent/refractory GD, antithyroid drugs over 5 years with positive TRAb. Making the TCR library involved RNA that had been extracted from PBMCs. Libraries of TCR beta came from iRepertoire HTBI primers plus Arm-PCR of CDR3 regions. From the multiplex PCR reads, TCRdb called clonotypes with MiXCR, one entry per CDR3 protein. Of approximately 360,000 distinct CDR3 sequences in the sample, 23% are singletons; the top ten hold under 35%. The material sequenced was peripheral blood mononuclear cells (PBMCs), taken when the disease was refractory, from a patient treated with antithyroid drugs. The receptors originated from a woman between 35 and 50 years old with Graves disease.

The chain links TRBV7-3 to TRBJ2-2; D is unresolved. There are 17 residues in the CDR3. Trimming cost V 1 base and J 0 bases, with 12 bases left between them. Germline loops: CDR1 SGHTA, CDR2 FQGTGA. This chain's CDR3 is CASSLSGSSTNTGELFF. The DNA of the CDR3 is TGTGCCAGCAGCTTAAGCGGTAGCTCCACGAACACCGGGGAGCTGTTTTTT. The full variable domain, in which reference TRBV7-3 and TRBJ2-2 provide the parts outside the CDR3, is GAGVSQTPSNKVTEKGKYVELRCDPISGHTALYWYRQSLGQGPEFLIYFQGTGAADDSGLPNDRFFAVRPEGSVSTLKIQRTERGDSAVYLCASSLSGSSTNTGELFFGEGSRLTVL.

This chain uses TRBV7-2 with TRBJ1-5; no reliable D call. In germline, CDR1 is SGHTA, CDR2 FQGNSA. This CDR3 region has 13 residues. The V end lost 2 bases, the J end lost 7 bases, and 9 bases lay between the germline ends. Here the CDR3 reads CASSLNRIQPQHF. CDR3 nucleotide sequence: TGTGCCAGCAGCTTAAACCGGATCCAGCCCCAGCATTTT.

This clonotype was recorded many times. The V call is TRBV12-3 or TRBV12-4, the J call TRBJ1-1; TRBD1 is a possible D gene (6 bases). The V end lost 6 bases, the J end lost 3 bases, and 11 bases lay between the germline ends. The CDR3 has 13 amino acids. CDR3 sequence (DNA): TGTGCCAGCAGCTACAGGGAGGACACTGAAGCTTTCTTT. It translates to CASSYREDTEAFF.

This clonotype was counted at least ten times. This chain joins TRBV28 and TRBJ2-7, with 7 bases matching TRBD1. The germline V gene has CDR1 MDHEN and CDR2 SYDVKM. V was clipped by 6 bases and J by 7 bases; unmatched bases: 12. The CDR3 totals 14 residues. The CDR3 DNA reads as TGTGCCAGCAGCCAAGACAGGGTCCCGGGGGAGCAGTACTTC. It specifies CASSQDRVPGEQYF.

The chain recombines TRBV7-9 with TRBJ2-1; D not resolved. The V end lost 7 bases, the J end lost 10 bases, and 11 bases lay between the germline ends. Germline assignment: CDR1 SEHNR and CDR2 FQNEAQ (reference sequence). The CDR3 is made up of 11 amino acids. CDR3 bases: TGTGCCAGCATTACTCTGGCGGAGCAGTTCTTC. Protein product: CASITLAEQFF.

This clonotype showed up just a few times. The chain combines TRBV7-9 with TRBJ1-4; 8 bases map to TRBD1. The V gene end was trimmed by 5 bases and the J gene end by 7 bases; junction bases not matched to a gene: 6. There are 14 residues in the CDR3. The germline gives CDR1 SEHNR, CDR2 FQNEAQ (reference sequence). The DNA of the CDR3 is TGTGCCAGCAGCCGGACAGGGTTCGGTGAAAAACTGTTTTTT. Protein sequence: CASSRTGFGEKLFF.

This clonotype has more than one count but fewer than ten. The CDR3 spells CASSSTGHWGYTF. The CDR3 DNA is TGTGCCAGCTCCTCGACTGGCCATTGGGGCTACACCTTC. The rearrangement joins TRBV27 to TRBJ1-2; D is unresolved. The CDR3 loop spans 13 amino acids. Deletions cut 8 bases from V and 8 bases from J, with 18 bases between. Germline-derived CDR1 and CDR2 are MNHEY and SMNVEV (reference sequence).

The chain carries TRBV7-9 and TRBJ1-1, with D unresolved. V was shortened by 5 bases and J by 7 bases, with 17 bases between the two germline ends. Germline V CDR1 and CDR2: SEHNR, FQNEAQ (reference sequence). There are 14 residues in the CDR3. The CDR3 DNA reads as TGTGCCAGCAGCCCAGAGGCGGGCCACCGTGAAGCTTTCTTT. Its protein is CASSPEAGHREAFF.

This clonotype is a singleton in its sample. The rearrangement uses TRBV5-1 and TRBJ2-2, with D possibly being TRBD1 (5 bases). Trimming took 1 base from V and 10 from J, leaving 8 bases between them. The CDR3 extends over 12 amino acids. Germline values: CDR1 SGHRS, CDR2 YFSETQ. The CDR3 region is CASSLPREELFF. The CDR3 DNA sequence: TGCGCCAGCAGCTTGCCCAGGGAGGAGCTGTTTTTT.

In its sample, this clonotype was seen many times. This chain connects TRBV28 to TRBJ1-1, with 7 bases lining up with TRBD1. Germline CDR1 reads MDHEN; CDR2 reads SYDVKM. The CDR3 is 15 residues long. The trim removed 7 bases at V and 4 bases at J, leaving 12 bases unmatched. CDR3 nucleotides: TGTGCCAGCACCACCCACGGTAGGGGGCGCACTGAAGCTTTCTTT. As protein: CASTTHGRGRTEAFF.

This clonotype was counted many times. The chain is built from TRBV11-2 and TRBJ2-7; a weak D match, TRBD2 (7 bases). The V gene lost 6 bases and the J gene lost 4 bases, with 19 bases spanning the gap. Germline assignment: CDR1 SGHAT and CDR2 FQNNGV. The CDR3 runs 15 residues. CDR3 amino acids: CASSSSSGGRYEQYF. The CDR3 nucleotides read TGTGCCAGCAGTTCTAGTTCCGGGGGGCGATACGAGCAGTACTTC.

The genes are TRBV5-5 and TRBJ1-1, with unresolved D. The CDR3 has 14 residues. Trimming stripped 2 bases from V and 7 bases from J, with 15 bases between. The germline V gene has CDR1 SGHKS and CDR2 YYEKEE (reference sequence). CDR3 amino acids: CASSFVGGDGEAFF. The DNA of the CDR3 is TGTGCCAGCAGCTTTGTTGGTGGAGACGGTGAAGCTTTCTTT.

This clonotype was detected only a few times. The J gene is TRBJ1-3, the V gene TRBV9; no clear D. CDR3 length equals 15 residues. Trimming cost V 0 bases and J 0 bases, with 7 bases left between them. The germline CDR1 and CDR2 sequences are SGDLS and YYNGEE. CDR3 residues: CASSVELSSGNTIYF. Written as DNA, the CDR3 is TGTGCCAGCAGCGTAGAACTAAGCTCTGGAAACACCATATATTTT.

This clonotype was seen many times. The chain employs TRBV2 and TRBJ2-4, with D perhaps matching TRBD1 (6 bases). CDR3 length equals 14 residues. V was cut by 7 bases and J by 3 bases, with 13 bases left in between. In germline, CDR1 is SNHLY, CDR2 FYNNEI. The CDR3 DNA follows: TGTGCCAGCACCTTGACAGGCGACAAAAACATTCAGTACTTC. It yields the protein CASTLTGDKNIQYF.